This T cell receptor beta chain was observed in a study of blood T cells in healthy people across ages. Looked up from germline, CDR1 is SNHLY and CDR2 is FYNNEI. Unmatched junction bases numbered 9, after V lost 7 bases and J lost 2 bases. The CDR3 sequence is 15 residues long. General study findings and limits: Investigators viewed diversity estimates from one million T cells as underestimates, the study reported.

This clonotype was seen more than once but under ten times. Its cognate antigen is unknown. With a J-beta primer mix and a sample-barcoded 5' primer, a second PCR ran roughly 6 to 11 cycles. TCRdb ran MiXCR on the 5' RACE reads and lists one entry per CDR3 protein. The sample shows 600,000 or so distinct CDR3 sequences, under 25% of them seen only once. The sequence was collected from a man between 65 and 85 years old in good health. The chain employs TRBV2 and TRBJ2-5; 8 bases are shared with TRBD2. The sample consisted of blood. In DNA form, the CDR3 reads TGTGCCAGCAAATCGAGTCTAGCGGGTCAAGAGACCCAGTACTTC. Translating it yields CASKSSLAGQETQYF.